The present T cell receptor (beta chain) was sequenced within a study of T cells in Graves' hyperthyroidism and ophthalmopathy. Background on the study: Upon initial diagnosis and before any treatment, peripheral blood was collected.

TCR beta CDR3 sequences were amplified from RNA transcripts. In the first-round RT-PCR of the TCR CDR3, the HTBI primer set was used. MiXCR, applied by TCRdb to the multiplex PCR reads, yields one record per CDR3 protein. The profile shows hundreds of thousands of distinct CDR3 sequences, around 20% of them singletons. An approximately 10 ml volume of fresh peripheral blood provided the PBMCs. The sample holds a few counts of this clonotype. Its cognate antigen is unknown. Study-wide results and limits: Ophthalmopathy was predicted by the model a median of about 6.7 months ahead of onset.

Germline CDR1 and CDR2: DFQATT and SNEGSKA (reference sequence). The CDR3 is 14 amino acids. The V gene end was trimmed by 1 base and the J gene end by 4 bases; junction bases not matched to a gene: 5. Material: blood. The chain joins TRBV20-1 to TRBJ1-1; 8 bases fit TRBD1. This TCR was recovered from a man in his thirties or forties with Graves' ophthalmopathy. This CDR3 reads CSARVLGQGTEAFF. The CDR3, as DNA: TGCAGTGCTAGAGTTTTAGGACAGGGCACTGAAGCTTTCTTT.